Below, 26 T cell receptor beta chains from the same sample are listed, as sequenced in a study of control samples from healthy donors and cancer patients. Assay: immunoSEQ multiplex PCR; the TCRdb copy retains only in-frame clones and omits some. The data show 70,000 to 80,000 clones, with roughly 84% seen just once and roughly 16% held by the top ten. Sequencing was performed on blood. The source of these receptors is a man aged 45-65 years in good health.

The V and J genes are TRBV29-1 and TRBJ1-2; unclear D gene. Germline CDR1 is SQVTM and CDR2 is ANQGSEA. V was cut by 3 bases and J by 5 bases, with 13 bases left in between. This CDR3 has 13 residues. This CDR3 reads CSVEFGYRYGYTF. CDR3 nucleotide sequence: TGCAGCGTTGAGTTCGGTTATCGGTATGGCTACACCTTC.

The CDR3 bases are TGTGCCAGTAGCGAGGGGGGGTGGAATCAGCCCCAGCATTTT. Its protein is CASSEGGWNQPQHF. This chain uses TRBV19 with TRBJ1-5, with a possible D match to TRBD1 (6 bases). V was shortened by 6 bases and J by 4 bases, with 13 bases between the two germline ends. Germline lookup yields CDR1 LNHDA and CDR2 SQIVND (reference sequence). The CDR3 spans 14 residues.

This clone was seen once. CDR3 DNA sequence: TGTGCCAGCACGGGGGCTAGCGGGAGGACCTCAGATACGCAGTATTTT. Translating it yields CASTGASGRTSDTQYF. The rearrangement uses TRBV6-6 and TRBJ2-3; 11 bases are shared with TRBD2. This CDR3 has 16 amino acids. Germline trimming cut 7 bases from V and 4 bases from J; bases unmatched to any gene: 10. Germline CDR1 reads MNHNY; CDR2 reads SVGAGI (reference sequence).

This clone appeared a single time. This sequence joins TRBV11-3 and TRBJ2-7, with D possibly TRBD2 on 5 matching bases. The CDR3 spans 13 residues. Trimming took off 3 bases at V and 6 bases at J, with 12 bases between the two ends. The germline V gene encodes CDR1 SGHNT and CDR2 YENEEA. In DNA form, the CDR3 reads TGTGCCAGCAGCTTGGTTGAGGGTACCGAGCAGTACTTC. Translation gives CASSLVEGTEQYF.

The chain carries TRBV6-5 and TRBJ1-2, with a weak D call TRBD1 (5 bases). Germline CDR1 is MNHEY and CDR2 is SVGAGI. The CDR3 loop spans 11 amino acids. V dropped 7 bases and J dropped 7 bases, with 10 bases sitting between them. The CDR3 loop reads CASNLGGGYTF. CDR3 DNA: TGTGCCAGCAACCTGGGGGGTGGCTACACCTTC.

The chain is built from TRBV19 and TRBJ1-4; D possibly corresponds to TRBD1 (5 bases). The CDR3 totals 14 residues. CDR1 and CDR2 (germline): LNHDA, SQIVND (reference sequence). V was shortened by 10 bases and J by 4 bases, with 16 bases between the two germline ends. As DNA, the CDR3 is TGTGCCACCCGGGACGGATATTTTAATGAAAAACTGTTTTTT. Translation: CATRDGYFNEKLFF.

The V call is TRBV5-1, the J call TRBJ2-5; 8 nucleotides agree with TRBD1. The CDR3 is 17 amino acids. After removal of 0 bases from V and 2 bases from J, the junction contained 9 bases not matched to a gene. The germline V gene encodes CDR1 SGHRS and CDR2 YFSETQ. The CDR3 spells CASSLAPGGAGQETQYF. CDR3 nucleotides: TGCGCCAGCAGCTTGGCCCCAGGGGGCGCGGGGCAAGAGACCCAGTACTTC.

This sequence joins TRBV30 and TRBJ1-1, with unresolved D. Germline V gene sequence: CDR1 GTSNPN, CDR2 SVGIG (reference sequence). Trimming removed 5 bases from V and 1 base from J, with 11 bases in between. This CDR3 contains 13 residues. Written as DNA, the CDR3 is TGTGCCTGGGCAAAGACTTCGAACACTGAAGCTTTCTTT. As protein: CAWAKTSNTEAFF.

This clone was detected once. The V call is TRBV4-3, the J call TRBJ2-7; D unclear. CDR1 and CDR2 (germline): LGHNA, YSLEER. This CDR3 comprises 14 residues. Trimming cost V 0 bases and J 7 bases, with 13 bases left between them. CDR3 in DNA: TGCGCCAGCAGCCAAGATACCCTCGTGGGGGAGCAGTACTTC. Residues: CASSQDTLVGEQYF.

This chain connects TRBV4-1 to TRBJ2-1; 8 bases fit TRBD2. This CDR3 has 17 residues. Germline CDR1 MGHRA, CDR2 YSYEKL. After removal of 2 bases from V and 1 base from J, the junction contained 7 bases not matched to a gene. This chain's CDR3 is CASSQSAASGSYNEQFF. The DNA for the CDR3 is TGCGCCAGCAGCCAATCGGCGGCTAGCGGGTCCTACAATGAGCAGTTCTTC.

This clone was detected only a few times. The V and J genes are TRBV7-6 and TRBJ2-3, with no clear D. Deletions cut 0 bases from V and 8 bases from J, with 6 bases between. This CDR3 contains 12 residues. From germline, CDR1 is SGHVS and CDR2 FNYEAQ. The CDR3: CASSLAGGTQYF. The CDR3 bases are TGTGCCAGCAGCTTAGCGGGTGGTACGCAGTATTTT.

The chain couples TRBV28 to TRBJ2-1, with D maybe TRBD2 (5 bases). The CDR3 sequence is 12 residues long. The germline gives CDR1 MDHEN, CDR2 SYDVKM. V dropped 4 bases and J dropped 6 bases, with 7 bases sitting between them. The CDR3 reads CASSWRVNEQFF. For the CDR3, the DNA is TGTGCCAGCAGTTGGCGGGTCAATGAGCAGTTCTTC.

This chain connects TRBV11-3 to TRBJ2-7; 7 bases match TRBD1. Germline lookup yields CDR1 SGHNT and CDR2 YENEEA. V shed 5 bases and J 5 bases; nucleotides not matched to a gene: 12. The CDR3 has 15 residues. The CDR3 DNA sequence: TGTGCCAGCAGCATGAGAACAGGGGATTTTGACGAGCAGTACTTC. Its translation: CASSMRTGDFDEQYF.

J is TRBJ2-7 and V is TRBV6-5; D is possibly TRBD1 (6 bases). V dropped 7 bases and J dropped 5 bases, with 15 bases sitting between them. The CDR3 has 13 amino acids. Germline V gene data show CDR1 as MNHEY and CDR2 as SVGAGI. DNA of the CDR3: TGTGCCAGCACTCCAGGACAGATAAACGAGCAGTACTTC. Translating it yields CASTPGQINEQYF.

The CDR3 region has the DNA TGTGCCAGCAGTGACCTGGCCGTCTCTGAGCAGTTCTTC. Protein: CASSDLAVSEQFF. V gene TRBV2 combines with J gene TRBJ2-1; D gene uncertain. Trimming pared 3 bases from V and 9 bases from J, leaving 12 bases between. CDR1 and CDR2 from the germline V gene are SNHLY and FYNNEI. The CDR3 has 13 residues.

In nucleotides, the CDR3 is TGTGCCAGCAGCAACCCGAGCACCGGGGAGCTGTTTTTT. This gives the protein CASSNPSTGELFF. The J gene is TRBJ2-2, the V gene TRBV7-2; unclear D gene. Germline lookup yields CDR1 SGHTA and CDR2 FQGNSA. This CDR3 has 13 amino acids. The V and J ends lost 5 bases and 4 bases respectively, with 8 bases between them.

In DNA form, the CDR3 reads TGTGCCAGCAGTTACTCGACTAGCGGGAGAAAAGAGACCCAGTACTTC. This sequence encodes CASSYSTSGRKETQYF. This chain links TRBV6-5 with TRBJ2-5; 12 nucleotides agree with TRBD2. Germline CDR1 reads MNHEY; CDR2 reads SVGAGI. With V trimmed by 0 bases and J by 3 bases, 2 bases remained unmatched. This CDR3 is built from 16 residues.

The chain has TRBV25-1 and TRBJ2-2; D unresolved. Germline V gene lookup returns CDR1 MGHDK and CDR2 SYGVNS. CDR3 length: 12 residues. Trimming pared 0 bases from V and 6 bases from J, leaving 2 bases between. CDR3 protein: CASSEYPGELFF. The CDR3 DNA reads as TGTGCCAGCAGTGAATACCCCGGGGAGCTGTTTTTT. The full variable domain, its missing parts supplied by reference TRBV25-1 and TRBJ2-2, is EADIYQTPRYLVIGTGKKITLECSQTMGHDKMYWYQQDPGMELHLIHYSYGVNSTEKGDLSSESTVSRIRTEHFPLTLESARPSHTSQYLCASSEYPGELFFGEGSRLTVL.

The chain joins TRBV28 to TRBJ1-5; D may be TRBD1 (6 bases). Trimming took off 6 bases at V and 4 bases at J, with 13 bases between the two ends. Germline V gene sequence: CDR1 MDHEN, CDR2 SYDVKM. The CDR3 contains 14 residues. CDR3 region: CASRPPRGNQPQHF. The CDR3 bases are TGTGCCAGCAGACCCCCCAGGGGAAATCAGCCCCAGCATTTT.

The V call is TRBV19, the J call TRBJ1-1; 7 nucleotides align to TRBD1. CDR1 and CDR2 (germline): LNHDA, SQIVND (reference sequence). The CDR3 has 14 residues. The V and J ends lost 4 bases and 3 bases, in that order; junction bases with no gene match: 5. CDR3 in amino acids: CASSRTGSDTEAFF. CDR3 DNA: TGTGCCAGTAGTAGGACAGGCTCCGACACTGAAGCTTTCTTT. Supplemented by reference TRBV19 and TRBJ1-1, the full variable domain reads DGGITQSPKYLFRKEGQNVTLSCEQNLNHDAMYWYRQDPGQGLRLIYYSQIVNDFQKGDIAEGYSVSREKKESFPLTVTSAQKNPTAFYLCASSRTGSDTEAFFGQGTRLTVV.

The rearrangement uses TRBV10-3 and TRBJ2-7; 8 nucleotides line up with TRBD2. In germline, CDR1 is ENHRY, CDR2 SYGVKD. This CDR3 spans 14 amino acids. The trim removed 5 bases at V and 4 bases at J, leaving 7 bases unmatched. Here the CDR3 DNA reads TGTGCCATCAGTTCCAGCGGGAGTACGTACGAGCAGTACTTC. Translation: CAISSSGSTYEQYF.

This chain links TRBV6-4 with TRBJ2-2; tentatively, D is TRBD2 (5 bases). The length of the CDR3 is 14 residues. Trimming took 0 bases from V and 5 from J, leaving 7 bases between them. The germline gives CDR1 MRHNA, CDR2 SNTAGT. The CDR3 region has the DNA TGTGCCAGCAGTGACTCCGGACTGACCGGGGAGCTGTTTTTT. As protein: CASSDSGLTGELFF.

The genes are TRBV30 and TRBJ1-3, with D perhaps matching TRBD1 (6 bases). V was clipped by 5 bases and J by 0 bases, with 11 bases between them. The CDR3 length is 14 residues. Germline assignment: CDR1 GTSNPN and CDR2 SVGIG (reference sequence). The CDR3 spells CAWAKGHSGNTIYF. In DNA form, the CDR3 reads TGTGCCTGGGCAAAGGGACACTCTGGAAACACCATATATTTT.

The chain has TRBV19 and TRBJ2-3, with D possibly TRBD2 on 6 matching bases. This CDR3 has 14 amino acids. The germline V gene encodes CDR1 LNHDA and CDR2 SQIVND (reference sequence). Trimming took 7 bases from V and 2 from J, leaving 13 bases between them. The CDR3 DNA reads TGTGCCAGTAACCCCGGGGGTCCCACAGATACGCAGTATTTT. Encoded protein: CASNPGGPTDTQYF.

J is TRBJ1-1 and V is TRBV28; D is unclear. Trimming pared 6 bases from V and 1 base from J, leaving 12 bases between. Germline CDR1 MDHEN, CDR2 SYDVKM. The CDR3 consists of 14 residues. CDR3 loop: CASSSPSQNTEAFF. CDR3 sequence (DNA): TGTGCCAGCAGCTCACCCAGCCAGAACACTGAAGCTTTCTTT.

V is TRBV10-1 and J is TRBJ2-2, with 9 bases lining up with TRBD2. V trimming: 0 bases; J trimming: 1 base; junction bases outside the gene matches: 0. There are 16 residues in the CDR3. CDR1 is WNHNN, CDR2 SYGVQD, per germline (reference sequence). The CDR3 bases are TGCGCCAGCAGTGAGTCTAGCGGGAGGAACACCGGGGAGCTGTTTTTT. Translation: CASSESSGRNTGELFF.